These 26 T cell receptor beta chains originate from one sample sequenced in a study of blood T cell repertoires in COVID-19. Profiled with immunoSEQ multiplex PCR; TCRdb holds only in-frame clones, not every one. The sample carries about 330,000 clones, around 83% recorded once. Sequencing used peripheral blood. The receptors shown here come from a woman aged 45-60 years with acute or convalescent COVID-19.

The CDR3 spells CASSVTTSASEQYF. Written as DNA, the CDR3 is TGTGCCAGCAGCGTTACGACTAGTGCGAGCGAGCAGTACTTC. The V gene is TRBV9, the J gene TRBJ2-7; TRBD2 might be the D (6 bases). V dropped 2 bases and J dropped 6 bases, with 15 bases sitting between them. Germline CDR1 is SGDLS and CDR2 is YYNGEE. The CDR3 covers 14 residues.

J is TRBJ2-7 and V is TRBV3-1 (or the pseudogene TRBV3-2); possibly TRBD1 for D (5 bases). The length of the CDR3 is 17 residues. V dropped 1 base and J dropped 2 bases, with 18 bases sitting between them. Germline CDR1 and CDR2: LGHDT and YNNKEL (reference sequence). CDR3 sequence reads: CASSQGGSRDSPYEQYF. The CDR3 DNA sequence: TGTGCCAGCAGCCAAGGTGGATCGAGAGACAGCCCCTACGAGCAGTACTTC.

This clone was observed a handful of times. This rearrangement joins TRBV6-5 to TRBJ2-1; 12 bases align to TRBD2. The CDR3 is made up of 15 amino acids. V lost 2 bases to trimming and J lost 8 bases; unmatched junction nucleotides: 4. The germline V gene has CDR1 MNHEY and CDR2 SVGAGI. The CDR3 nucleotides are TGTGCCAGCAGTTACCCAACTAGCGGGAGGTATGAGCAGTTCTTC. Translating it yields CASSYPTSGRYEQFF.

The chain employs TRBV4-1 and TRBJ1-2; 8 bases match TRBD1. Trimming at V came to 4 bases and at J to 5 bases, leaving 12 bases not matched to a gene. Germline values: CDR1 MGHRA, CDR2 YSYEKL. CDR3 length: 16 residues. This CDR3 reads CASSPVWTGNRYGYTF. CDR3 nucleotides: TGCGCCAGCAGCCCGGTCTGGACAGGGAATCGGTATGGCTACACCTTC.

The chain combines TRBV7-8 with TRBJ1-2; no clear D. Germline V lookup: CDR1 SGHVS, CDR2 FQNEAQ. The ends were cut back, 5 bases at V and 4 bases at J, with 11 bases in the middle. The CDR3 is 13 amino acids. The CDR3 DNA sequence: TGTGCCAGCAGCCCTCCACTAATCTATGGCTACACCTTC. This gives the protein CASSPPLIYGYTF.

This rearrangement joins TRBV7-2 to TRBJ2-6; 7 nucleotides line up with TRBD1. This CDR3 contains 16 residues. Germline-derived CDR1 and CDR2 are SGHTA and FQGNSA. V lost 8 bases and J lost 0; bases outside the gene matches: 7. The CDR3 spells CASDRTGDSGANVLTF. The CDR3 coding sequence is TGTGCCAGCGACCGGACAGGAGACTCTGGGGCCAACGTCCTGACTTTC.

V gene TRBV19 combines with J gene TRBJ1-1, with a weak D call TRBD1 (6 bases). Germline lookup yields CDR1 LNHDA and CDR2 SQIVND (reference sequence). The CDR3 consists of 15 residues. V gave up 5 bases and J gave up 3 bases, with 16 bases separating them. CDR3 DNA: TGTGCCAGTAGTCGAATTGGACAGAGGGACACTGAAGCTTTCTTT. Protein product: CASSRIGQRDTEAFF.

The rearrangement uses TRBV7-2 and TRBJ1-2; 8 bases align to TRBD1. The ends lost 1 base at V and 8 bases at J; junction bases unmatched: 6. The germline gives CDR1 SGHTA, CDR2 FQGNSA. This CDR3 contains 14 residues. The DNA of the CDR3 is TGTGCCAGCAGCTTAGACCAACAGGGGGTCGGCTACACCTTC. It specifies CASSLDQQGVGYTF.

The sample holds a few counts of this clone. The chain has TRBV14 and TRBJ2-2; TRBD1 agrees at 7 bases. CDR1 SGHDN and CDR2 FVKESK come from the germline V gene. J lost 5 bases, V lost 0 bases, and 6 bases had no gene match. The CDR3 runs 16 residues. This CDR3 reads CASSQDWGQITGELFF. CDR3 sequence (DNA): TGTGCCAGCAGCCAAGATTGGGGACAGATAACCGGGGAGCTGTTTTTT.

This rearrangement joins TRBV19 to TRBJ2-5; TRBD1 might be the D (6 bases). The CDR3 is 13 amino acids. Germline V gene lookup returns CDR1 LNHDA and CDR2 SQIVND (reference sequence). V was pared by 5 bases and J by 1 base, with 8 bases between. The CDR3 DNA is TGTGCCAGTAGTCGGACAGTCCAAGAGACCCAGTACTTC. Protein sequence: CASSRTVQETQYF.

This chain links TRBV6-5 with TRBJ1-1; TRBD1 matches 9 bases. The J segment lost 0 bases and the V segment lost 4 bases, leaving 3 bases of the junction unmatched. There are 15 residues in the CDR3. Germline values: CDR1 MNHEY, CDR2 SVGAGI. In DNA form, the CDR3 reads TGTGCCAGCAGTTGGGACAGGGACCTGAACACTGAAGCTTTCTTT. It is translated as CASSWDRDLNTEAFF.

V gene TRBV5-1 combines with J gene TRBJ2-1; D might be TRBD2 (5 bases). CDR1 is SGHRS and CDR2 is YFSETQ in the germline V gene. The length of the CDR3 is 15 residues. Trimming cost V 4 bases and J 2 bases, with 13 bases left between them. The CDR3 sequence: CASSPSAGPYNEQFF. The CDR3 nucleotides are TGCGCCAGCAGCCCCTCCGCGGGCCCCTACAATGAGCAGTTCTTC.

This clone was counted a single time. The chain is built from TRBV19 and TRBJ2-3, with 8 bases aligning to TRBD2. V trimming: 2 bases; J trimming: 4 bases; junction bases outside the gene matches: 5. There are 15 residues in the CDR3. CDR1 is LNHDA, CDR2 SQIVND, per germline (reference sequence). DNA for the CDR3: TGTGCCAGTAGTATATGGCGGGAGGACCCAGATACGCAGTATTTT. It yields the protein CASSIWREDPDTQYF.

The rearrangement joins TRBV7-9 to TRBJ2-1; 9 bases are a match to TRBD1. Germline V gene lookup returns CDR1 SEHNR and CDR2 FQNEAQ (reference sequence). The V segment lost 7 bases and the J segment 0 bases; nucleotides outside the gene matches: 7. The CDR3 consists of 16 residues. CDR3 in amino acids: CASKLNRGPSYNEQFF. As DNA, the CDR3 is TGTGCCAGCAAGCTGAACAGGGGGCCCTCCTACAATGAGCAGTTCTTC.

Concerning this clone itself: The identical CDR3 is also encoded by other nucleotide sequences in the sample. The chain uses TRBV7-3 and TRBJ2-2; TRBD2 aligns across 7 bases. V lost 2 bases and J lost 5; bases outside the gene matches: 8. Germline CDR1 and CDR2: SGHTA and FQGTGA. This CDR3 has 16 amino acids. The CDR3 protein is CASSLAGALGTGELFF. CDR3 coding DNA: TGTGCCAGCAGCTTAGCGGGAGCTCTGGGGACCGGGGAGCTGTTTTTT. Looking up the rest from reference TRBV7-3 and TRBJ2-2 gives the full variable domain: GAGVSQTPSNKVTEKGKYVELRCDPISGHTALYWYRQSLGQGPEFLIYFQGTGAADDSGLPNDRFFAVRPEGSVSTLKIQRTERGDSAVYLCASSLAGALGTGELFFGEGSRLTVL.

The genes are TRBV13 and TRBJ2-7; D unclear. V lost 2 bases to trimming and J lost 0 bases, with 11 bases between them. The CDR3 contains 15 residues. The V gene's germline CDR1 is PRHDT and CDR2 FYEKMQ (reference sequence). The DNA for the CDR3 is TGTGCCAGCAGCTTATCGTCTCAGTTCTCCTACGAGCAGTACTTC. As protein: CASSLSSQFSYEQYF.

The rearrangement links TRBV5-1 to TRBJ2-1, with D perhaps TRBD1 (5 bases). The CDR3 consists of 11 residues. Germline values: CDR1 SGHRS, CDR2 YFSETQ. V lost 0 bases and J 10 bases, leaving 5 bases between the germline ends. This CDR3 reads CASSLGTEQFF. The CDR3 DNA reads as TGCGCCAGCAGCTTGGGGACAGAGCAGTTCTTC.

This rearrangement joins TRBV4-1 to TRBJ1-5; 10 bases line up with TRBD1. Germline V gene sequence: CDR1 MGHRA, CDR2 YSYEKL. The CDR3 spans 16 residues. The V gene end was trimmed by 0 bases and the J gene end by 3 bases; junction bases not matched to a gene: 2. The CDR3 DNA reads TGCGCCAGCAGCCAAGAGGGACAGGGGCACAATCAGCCCCAGCATTTT. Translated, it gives CASSQEGQGHNQPQHF.

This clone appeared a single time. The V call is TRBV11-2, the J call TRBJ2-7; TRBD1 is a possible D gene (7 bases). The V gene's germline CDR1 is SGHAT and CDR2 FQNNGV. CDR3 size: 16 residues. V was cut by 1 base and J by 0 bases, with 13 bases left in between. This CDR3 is CASSLAGQGGSYEQYF. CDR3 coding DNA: TGTGCCAGCAGCTTAGCGGGGCAGGGGGGCTCCTACGAGCAGTACTTC.

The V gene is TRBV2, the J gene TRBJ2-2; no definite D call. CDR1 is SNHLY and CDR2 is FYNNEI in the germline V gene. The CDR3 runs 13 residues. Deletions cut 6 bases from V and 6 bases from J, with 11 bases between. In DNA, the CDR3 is TGTGCCAGCAGAATATACCGGGCCGGGGAGCTGTTTTTT. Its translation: CASRIYRAGELFF.

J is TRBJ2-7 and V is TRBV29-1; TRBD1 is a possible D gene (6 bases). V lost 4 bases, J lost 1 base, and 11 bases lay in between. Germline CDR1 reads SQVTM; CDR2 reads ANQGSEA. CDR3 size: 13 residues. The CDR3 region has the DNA TGCAGCGTTGCAGGGGTTCTATCCTACGAGCAGTACTTC. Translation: CSVAGVLSYEQYF.

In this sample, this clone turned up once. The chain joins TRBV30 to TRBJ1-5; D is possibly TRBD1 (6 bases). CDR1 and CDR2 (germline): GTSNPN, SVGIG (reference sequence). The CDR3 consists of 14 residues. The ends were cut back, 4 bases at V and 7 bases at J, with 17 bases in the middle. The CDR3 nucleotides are TGTGCCTGGACGGTAGGCCCAGGGGAACAGCCCCAGCATTTT. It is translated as CAWTVGPGEQPQHF. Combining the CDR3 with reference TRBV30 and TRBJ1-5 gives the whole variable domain SQTIHQWPATLVQPVGSPLSLECTVEGTSNPNLYWYRQAAGRGLQLLFYSVGIGQISSEVPQNLSASRPQDRQFILSSKKLLLSDSGFYLCAWTVGPGEQPQHFGDGTRLSIL.

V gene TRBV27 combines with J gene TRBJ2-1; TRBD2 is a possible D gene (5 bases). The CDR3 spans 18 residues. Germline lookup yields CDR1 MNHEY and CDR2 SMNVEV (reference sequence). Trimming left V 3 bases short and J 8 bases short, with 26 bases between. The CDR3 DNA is TGTGCCAGCAGTTTTGTAGCACACGGTCGGACGAGGGTCTATGAGCAGTTCTTC. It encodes CASSFVAHGRTRVYEQFF.

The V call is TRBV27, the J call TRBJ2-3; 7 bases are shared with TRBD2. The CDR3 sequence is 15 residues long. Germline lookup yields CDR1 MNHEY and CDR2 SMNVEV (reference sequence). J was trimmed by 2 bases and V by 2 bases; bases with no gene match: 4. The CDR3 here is CASSLRAGITDTQYF. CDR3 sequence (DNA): TGTGCCAGCAGTTTAAGAGCGGGAATCACAGATACGCAGTATTTT.

This CDR3 reads CASSLGRGSKNIQYF. In nucleotides, the CDR3 is TGTGCCAGCAGCCTAGGGAGGGGGAGCAAAAACATTCAGTACTTC. The rearrangement links TRBV3-1 (or the pseudogene TRBV3-2) to TRBJ2-4, with D possibly TRBD2 on 7 matching bases. V gave up 4 bases and J gave up 3 bases, with 13 bases separating them. This CDR3 has 15 amino acids. Germline CDR1 is LGHDT and CDR2 is YNNKEL (reference sequence).

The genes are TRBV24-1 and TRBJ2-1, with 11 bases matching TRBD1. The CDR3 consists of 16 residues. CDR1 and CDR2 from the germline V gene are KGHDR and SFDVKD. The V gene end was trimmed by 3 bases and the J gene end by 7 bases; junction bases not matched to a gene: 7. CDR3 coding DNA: TGTGCCACCAGTGATCCTGGACAGGGGGCAGGGAATGAGCAGTTCTTC. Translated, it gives CATSDPGQGAGNEQFF.